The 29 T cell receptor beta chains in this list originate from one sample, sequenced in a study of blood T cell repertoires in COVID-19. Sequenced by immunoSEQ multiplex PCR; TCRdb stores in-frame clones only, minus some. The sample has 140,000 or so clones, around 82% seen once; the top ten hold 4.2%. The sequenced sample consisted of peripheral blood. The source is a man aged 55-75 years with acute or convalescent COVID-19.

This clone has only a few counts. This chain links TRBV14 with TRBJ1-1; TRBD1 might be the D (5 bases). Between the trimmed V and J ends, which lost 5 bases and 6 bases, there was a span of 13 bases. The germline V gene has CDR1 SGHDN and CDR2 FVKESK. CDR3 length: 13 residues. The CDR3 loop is CASSIHDRAEAFF. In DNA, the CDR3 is TGTGCCAGCAGCATACATGACAGAGCTGAAGCTTTCTTT.

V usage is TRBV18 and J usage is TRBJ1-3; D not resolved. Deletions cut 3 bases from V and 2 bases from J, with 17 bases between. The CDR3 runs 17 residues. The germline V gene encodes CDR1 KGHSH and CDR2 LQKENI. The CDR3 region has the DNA TGTGCCAGCTCACCCTCCCTTGGAGAGGGTGCTGGAAACACCATATATTTT. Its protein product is CASSPSLGEGAGNTIYF.

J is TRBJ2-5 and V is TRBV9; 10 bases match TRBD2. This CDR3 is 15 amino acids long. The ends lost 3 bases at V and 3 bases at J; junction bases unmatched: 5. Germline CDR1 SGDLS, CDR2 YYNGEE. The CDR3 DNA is TGTGCCAGCAGCGCTAGCGGGAGAAAAAAAGAGACCCAGTACTTC. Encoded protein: CASSASGRKKETQYF.

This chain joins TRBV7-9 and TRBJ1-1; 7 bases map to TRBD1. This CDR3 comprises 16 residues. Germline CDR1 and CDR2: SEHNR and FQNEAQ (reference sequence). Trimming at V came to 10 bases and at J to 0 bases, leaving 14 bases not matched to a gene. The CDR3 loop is CATKGGRQGLNTEAFF. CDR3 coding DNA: TGTGCCACCAAAGGGGGCCGACAGGGACTGAACACTGAAGCTTTCTTT. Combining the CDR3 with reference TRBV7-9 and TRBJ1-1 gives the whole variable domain DTGVSQNPRHKITKRGQNVTFRCDPISEHNRLYWYRQTLGQGPEFLTYFQNEAQLEKSRLLSDRFSAERPKGSFSTLEIQRTEQGDSAMYLCATKGGRQGLNTEAFFGQGTRLTVV.

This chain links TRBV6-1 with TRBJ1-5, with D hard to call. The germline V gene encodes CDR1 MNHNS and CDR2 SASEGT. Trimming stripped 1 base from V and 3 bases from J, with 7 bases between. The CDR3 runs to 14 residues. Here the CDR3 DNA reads TGTGCCAGCAGTGAAGGAACAGTCAATCAGCCCCAGCATTTT. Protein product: CASSEGTVNQPQHF.

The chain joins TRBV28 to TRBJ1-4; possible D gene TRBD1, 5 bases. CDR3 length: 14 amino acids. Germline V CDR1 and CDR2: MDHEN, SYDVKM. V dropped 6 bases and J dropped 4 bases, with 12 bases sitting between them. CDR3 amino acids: CASSPRGGNEKLFF. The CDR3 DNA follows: TGTGCCAGCAGCCCGAGGGGAGGTAATGAAAAACTGTTTTTT.

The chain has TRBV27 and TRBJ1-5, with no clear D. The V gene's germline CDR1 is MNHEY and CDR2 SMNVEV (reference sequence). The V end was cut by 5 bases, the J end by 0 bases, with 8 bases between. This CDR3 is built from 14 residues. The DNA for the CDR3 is TGTGCCAGCAGTCACGGGGATAGCAATCAGCCCCAGCATTTT. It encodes CASSHGDSNQPQHF.

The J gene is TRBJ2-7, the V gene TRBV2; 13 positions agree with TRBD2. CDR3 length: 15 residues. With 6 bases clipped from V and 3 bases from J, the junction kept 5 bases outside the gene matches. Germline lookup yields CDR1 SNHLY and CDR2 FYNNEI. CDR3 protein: CASRETSGRYYEQYF. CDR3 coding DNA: TGTGCCAGCAGAGAGACTAGCGGGAGGTACTACGAGCAGTACTTC.

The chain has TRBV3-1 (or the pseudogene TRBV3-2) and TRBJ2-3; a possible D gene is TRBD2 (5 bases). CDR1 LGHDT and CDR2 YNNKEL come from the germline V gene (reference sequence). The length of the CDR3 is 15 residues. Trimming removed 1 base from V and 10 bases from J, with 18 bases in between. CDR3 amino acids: CASSQGGLGASSQYF. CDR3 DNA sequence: TGTGCCAGCAGCCAAGGCGGACTGGGTGCCTCATCGCAGTATTTT.

The CDR3 sequence: CATSDFRGTYNEQFF. The CDR3 region has the DNA TGTGCCACCAGTGATTTCCGGGGTACCTACAATGAGCAGTTCTTC. V gene TRBV24-1 combines with J gene TRBJ2-1; maybe TRBD2 (5 bases). V was cut by 1 base and J by 2 bases, with 8 bases left in between. Germline assignment: CDR1 KGHDR and CDR2 SFDVKD. The CDR3 extends over 15 amino acids.

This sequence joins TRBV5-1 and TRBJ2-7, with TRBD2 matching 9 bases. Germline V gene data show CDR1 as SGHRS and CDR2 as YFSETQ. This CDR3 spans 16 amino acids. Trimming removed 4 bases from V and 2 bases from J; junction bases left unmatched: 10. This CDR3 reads CASSVAPSGKPYEQYF. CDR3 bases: TGCGCCAGCAGCGTTGCCCCTAGCGGGAAGCCCTACGAGCAGTACTTC.

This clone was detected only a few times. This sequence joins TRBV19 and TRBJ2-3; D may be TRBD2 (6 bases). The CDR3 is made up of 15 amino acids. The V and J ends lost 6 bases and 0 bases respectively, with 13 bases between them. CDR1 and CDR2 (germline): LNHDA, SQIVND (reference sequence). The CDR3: CASSDSGTSTDTQYF. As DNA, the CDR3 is TGTGCCAGTAGCGATAGCGGAACTAGCACAGATACGCAGTATTTT.

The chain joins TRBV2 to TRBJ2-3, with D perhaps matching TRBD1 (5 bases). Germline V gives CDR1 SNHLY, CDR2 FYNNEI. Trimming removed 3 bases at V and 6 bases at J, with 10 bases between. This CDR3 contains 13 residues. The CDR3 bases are TGTGCCAGCAGTGACGGGTACAGGGATACGCAGTATTTT. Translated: CASSDGYRDTQYF.

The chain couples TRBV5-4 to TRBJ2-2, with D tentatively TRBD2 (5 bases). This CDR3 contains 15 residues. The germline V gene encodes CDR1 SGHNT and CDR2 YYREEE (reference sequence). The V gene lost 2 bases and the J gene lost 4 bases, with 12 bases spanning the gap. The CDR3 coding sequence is TGTGCCAGCAGCTTTGAGGGTCGGGTCACCGGGGAGCTGTTTTTT. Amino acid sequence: CASSFEGRVTGELFF.

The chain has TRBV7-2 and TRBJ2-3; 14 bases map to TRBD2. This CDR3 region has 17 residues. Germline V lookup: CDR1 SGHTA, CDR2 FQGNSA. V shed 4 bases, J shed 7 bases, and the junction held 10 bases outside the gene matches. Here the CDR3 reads CASSSTTGLAGANTQYF. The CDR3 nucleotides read TGTGCCAGCAGCTCCACTACGGGACTAGCGGGAGCAAATACGCAGTATTTT.

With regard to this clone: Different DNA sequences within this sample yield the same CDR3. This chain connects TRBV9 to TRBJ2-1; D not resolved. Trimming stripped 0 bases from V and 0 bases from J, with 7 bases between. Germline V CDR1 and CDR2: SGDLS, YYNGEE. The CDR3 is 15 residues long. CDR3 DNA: TGTGCCAGCAGCGTAGGAAGGAGCTCCTACAATGAGCAGTTCTTC. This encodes CASSVGRSSYNEQFF.

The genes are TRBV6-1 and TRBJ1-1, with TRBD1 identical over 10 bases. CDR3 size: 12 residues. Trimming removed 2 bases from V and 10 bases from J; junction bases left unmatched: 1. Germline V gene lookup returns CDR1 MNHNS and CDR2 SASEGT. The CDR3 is CASSERTGGAFF. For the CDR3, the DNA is TGTGCCAGCAGTGAACGGACAGGGGGAGCTTTCTTT.

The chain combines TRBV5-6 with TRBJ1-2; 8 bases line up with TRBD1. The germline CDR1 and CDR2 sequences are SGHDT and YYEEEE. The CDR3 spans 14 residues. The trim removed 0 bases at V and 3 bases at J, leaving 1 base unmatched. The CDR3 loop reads CASSLAGGDYGYTF. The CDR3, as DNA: TGTGCCAGCAGCTTGGCAGGGGGCGACTATGGCTACACCTTC.

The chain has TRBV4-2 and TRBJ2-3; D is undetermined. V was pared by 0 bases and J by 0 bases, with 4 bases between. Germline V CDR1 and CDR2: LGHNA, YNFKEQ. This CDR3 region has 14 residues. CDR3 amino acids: CASSQDSSTDTQYF. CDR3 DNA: TGTGCCAGCAGCCAAGATTCAAGCACAGATACGCAGTATTTT.

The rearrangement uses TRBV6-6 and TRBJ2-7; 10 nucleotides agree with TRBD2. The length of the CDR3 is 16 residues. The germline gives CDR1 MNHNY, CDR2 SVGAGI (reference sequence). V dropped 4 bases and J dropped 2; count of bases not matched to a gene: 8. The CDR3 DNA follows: TGTGCCAGCAGTTGGGAGGCTAGCGGGAGAGCCTACGAGCAGTACTTC. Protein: CASSWEASGRAYEQYF.

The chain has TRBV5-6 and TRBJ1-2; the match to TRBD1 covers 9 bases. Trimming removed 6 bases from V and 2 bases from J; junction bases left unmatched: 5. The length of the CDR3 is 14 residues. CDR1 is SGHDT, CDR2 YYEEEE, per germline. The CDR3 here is CASIRTGANYGYTF. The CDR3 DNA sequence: TGTGCCAGCATCCGGACAGGGGCAAACTATGGCTACACCTTC.

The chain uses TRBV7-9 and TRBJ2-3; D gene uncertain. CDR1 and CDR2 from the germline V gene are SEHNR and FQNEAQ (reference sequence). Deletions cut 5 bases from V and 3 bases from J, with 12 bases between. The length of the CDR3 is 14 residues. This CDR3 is CASSHPTYTDTQYF. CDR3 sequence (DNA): TGTGCCAGCAGCCACCCGACATATACAGATACGCAGTATTTT.

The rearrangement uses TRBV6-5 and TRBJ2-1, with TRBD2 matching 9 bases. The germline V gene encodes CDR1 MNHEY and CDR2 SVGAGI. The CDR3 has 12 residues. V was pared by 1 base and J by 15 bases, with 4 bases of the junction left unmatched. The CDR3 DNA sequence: TGTGCCAGCAGTTACTTAGCGGGAGATGGGTTCTTC. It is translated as CASSYLAGDGFF.

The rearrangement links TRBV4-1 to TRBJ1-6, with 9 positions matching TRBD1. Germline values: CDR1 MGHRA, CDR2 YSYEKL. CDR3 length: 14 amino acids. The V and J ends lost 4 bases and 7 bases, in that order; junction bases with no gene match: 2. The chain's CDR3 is CASSPQGANSPLHF. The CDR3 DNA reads TGCGCCAGCAGCCCACAGGGGGCGAATTCACCCCTCCACTTT.

As DNA, the CDR3 is TGCGCCAGCAGCAGGGGTATTAATGAAAAACTGTTTTTT. Protein: CASSRGINEKLFF. The V call is TRBV5-1, the J call TRBJ1-4, with a tentative D call TRBD1 (5 bases). CDR3 length: 13 residues. Germline-derived CDR1 and CDR2 are SGHRS and YFSETQ. Trimming took 4 bases from V and 4 from J, leaving 8 bases between them. Supplemented by reference TRBV5-1 and TRBJ1-4, the full variable domain reads KAGVTQTPRYLIKTRGQQVTLSCSPISGHRSVSWYQQTPGQGLQFLFEYFSETQRNKGNFPGRFSGRQFSNSRSEMNVSTLELGDSALYLCASSRGINEKLFFGSGTQLSVL.

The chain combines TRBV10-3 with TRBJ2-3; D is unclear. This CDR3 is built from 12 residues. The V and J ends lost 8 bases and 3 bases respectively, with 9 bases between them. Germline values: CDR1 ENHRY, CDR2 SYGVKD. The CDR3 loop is CAISLETDTQYF. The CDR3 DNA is TGTGCCATCTCCCTAGAGACAGATACGCAGTATTTT.

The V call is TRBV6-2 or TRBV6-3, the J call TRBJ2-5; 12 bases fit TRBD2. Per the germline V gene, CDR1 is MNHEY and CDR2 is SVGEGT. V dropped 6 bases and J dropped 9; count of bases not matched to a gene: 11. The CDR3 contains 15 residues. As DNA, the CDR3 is TGTGCCAGCAGCAGACTAGCGGGAGAAAAGAGACCCCAGTACTTC. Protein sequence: CASSRLAGEKRPQYF.

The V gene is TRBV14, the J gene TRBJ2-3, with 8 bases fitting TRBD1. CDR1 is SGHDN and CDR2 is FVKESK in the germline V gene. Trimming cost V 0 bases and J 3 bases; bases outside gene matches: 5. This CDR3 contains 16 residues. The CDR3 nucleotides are TGTGCCAGCAGCCAAGACAGGGGGCCCCCAACAGATACGCAGTATTTT. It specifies CASSQDRGPPTDTQYF.

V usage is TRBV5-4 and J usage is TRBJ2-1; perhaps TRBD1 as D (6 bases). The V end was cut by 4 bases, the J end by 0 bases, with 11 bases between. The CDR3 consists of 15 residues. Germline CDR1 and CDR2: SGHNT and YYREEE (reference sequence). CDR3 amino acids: CASSLGQISYNEQFF. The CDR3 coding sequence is TGTGCCAGCAGCCTCGGACAGATCTCCTACAATGAGCAGTTCTTC.